These 21 T cell receptor beta chains share one sample of origin, sequenced in a study of CD8 T cells in Susac syndrome. When the RNA was reverse transcribed, random hexamers were used with an input of roughly 0.45 to 1 ug. MiXCR, applied by TCRdb to the immunoSEQ multiplex PCR reads, yields one record per CDR3 protein. Among roughly 140,000 distinct CDR3 sequences listed, over 85% were seen once. The sample comprised CD8+ T cells from PBMCs. All receptors derive from a human donor with multiple sclerosis.

This chain links TRBV6-2 or TRBV6-3 with TRBJ2-5; D might be TRBD2 (5 bases). The CDR3 sequence is 14 residues long. Germline CDR1 is MNHEY and CDR2 is SVGEGT. The V end lost 8 bases, the J end lost 5 bases, and 18 bases lay between the germline ends. The DNA of the CDR3 is TGTGCCAGCCGCCCAGGCCGCGGGTGGGAGACCCAGTACTTC. It codes for CASRPGRGWETQYF.

This chain links TRBV6-2 or TRBV6-3 with TRBJ2-1, with no clear D. Trimming took off 1 base at V and 6 bases at J, with 4 bases between the two ends. The CDR3 covers 12 residues. Germline V gives CDR1 MNHEY, CDR2 SVGEGT. The CDR3 region has the DNA TGTGCCAGCAGTTACTACGTCAATGAGCAGTTCTTC. It codes for CASSYYVNEQFF.

The chain joins TRBV20-1 to TRBJ2-7, with TRBD2 matching over 11 bases. This CDR3 has 15 residues. Losses at the gene ends were 0 bases for V and 3 bases for J; bases not matched to a gene: 4. The germline CDR1 and CDR2 sequences are DFQATT and SNEGSKA (reference sequence). CDR3 in DNA: TGCAGTGCTAGAGATGCCGGGACTAGCGGCTACGAGCAGTACTTC. Its translation: CSARDAGTSGYEQYF.

The CDR3 loop reads CASSYSAFGLGNTDTQYF. The CDR3 DNA sequence: TGTGCCAGCAGTTACTCAGCGTTCGGGCTAGGAAACACAGATACGCAGTATTTT. The chain employs TRBV6-5 and TRBJ2-3; D is ambiguous. Germline-derived CDR1 and CDR2 are MNHEY and SVGAGI. Trimming stripped 0 bases from V and 2 bases from J, with 18 bases between. There are 18 residues in the CDR3.

In this sample, this clonotype turned up once. This chain uses TRBV27 with TRBJ2-2, with unresolved D. Deletions cut 6 bases from V and 0 bases from J, with 8 bases between. The CDR3 is 14 residues long. Germline V gene sequence: CDR1 MNHEY, CDR2 SMNVEV (reference sequence). DNA for the CDR3: TGTGCCAGCAGCCATAGATCGAACACCGGGGAGCTGTTTTTT. Translation: CASSHRSNTGELFF.

This rearrangement joins TRBV6-2 or TRBV6-3 to TRBJ2-5; 12 positions agree with TRBD1. CDR3 size: 17 residues. V lost 10 bases to trimming and J lost 6 bases; unmatched junction nucleotides: 18. Looked up from germline, CDR1 is MNHEY and CDR2 is SVGEGT. As DNA, the CDR3 is TGTGCCACCCGCAACCCCGGGACAGGGGGCGCATCAAAGACCCAGTACTTC. Protein product: CATRNPGTGGASKTQYF.

The chain recombines TRBV27 with TRBJ2-1; a weak D match, TRBD2 (5 bases). Trimming removed 4 bases from V and 5 bases from J, with 9 bases in between. The CDR3 length is 13 residues. Germline assignment: CDR1 MNHEY and CDR2 SMNVEV (reference sequence). In DNA form, the CDR3 reads TGTGCCAGCAGTTGGGAGCGGAACAATGAGCAGTTCTTC. Its protein is CASSWERNNEQFF.

CDR3 sequence reads: CASSTTDPWETQYF. In DNA, the CDR3 is TGTGCCAGCAGCACCACGGACCCGTGGGAGACCCAGTACTTC. The rearrangement joins TRBV7-9 to TRBJ2-5; unclear D gene. Trimming removed 5 bases from V and 5 bases from J, with 15 bases in between. CDR1 is SEHNR, CDR2 FQNEAQ, per germline (reference sequence). CDR3 length equals 14 residues. The variable domain in full, with the rest retrieved from reference TRBV7-9 and TRBJ2-5, is DTGVSQNPRHKITKRGQNVTFRCDPISEHNRLYWYRQTLGQGPEFLTYFQNEAQLEKSRLLSDRFSAERPKGSFSTLEIQRTEQGDSAMYLCASSTTDPWETQYFGPGTRLLVL.

The chain combines TRBV20-1 with TRBJ1-1, with TRBD1 as a possible D gene (5 bases). The CDR3 spans 10 residues. The V gene's germline CDR1 is DFQATT and CDR2 SNEGSKA (reference sequence). V lost 4 bases, J lost 6 bases, and 6 bases lay in between. The CDR3 region is CSAMGPEAFF. The CDR3 DNA follows: TGCAGTGCTATGGGGCCTGAAGCTTTCTTT.

This clonotype occurred a few times. J is TRBJ2-7 and V is TRBV13; D is perhaps TRBD2 (5 bases). Germline V lookup: CDR1 PRHDT, CDR2 FYEKMQ (reference sequence). The germline V and J ends were trimmed by 1 base and 5 bases, with 9 bases remaining between them. This CDR3 comprises 13 residues. CDR3 sequence reads: CASSLAGSDEQYF. The CDR3 DNA reads TGTGCCAGCAGCTTAGCGGGTAGCGACGAGCAGTACTTC.

The chain combines TRBV3-1 with TRBJ2-5, with D tentatively TRBD2 (6 bases). Germline CDR1 LGHDT, CDR2 YNNKEL (reference sequence). The CDR3 contains 12 residues. V lost 6 bases to trimming and J lost 5 bases, with 10 bases between them. Here the CDR3 DNA reads TGTGCCAGCAGGGAGGGTTGGGAGACCCAGTACTTC. It encodes CASREGWETQYF.

This clonotype was seen a handful of times. The chain couples TRBV11-3 to TRBJ2-1, with D uncertain. The CDR3 length is 14 residues. V was clipped by 5 bases and J by 3 bases, with 11 bases between them. Germline V lookup: CDR1 SGHNT, CDR2 YENEEA. The CDR3 loop reads CASSPRRSYNEQFF. As DNA, the CDR3 is TGTGCCAGCAGCCCGAGGCGGAGCTACAATGAGCAGTTCTTC.

The chain employs TRBV27 and TRBJ2-7, with D tentatively TRBD1 (5 bases). CDR1 and CDR2 (germline): MNHEY, SMNVEV (reference sequence). CDR3 length equals 11 residues. Trimming took 4 bases from V and 9 from J, leaving 10 bases between them. CDR3 amino acids: CASSSGLGQYF. CDR3 bases: TGTGCCAGCAGTTCAGGGTTGGGGCAGTACTTC.

The rearrangement uses TRBV6-6 and TRBJ2-7; 9 bases line up with TRBD1. The CDR3 extends over 14 amino acids. V shed 6 bases, J shed 4 bases, and the junction held 7 bases outside the gene matches. The germline gives CDR1 MNHNY, CDR2 SVGAGI (reference sequence). The CDR3 protein is CASRKPGQGYEQYF. CDR3 bases: TGTGCCAGCAGGAAACCGGGACAGGGTTACGAGCAGTACTTC.

This chain joins TRBV7-9 and TRBJ2-1, with D maybe TRBD2 (5 bases). Trimming took 3 bases from V and 9 from J, leaving 12 bases between them. CDR3 length: 13 residues. CDR1 and CDR2 (germline): SEHNR, FQNEAQ (reference sequence). The CDR3 bases are TGTGCCAGCAGCTTGGGGATCCGGGGTGAGCAGTTCTTC. It codes for CASSLGIRGEQFF.

The chain uses TRBV4-1 and TRBJ2-7, with 10 bases fitting TRBD1. V gave up 3 bases and J gave up 4 bases; unmatched junction bases: 6. The CDR3 has 15 residues. CDR1 and CDR2 (germline): MGHRA, YSYEKL. The CDR3 region is CASSQIDRGLYEQYF. The CDR3, as DNA: TGCGCCAGCAGCCAGATAGACAGGGGGCTGTACGAGCAGTACTTC.

The J gene is TRBJ2-5, the V gene TRBV7-8; tentative D call: TRBD1 (6 bases). The CDR3 is 15 amino acids. Per germline, CDR1 SGHVS and CDR2 FQNEAQ. Trimming removed 5 bases at V and 5 bases at J, with 18 bases between. CDR3 DNA sequence: TGTGCCAGCAGCCGACACAACAGGGAGCGGGAGACCCAGTACTTC. Translation: CASSRHNRERETQYF.

The chain joins TRBV27 to TRBJ1-5, with 9 bases aligning to TRBD1. The CDR3 totals 15 residues. V lost 6 bases to trimming and J lost 7 bases; unmatched junction nucleotides: 10. Germline values: CDR1 MNHEY, CDR2 SMNVEV (reference sequence). This CDR3 reads CASSTQGAIRQPQHF. The DNA of the CDR3 is TGTGCCAGCAGCACACAGGGGGCGATCAGGCAGCCCCAGCATTTT.

The rearrangement uses TRBV15 and TRBJ1-4; 7 bases line up with TRBD1. The CDR3 extends over 14 amino acids. The V gene end was trimmed by 4 bases and the J gene end by 8 bases; junction bases not matched to a gene: 7. Germline values: CDR1 LNHNV, CDR2 YYDKDF (reference sequence). CDR3 loop: CATSTYMDREKLFF. For the CDR3, the DNA is TGTGCCACCAGCACCTATATGGACAGGGAAAAACTGTTTTTT.

This sequence joins TRBV27 and TRBJ1-1, with 8 bases aligning to TRBD1. J lost 3 bases, V lost 5 bases, and 14 bases had no gene match. Germline loops: CDR1 MNHEY, CDR2 SMNVEV (reference sequence). This CDR3 is built from 17 residues. The CDR3 loop is CASSPLKVDRVHTEAFF. The DNA for the CDR3 is TGTGCCAGCAGTCCGCTCAAGGTGGACAGGGTTCACACTGAAGCTTTCTTT.

This chain links TRBV7-2 with TRBJ1-2, with 10 bases identical to TRBD1. The length of the CDR3 is 15 residues. The junction had 9 bases not matched to a gene; V was cut back by 5 bases and J by 6 bases. CDR1 and CDR2 (germline): SGHTA, FQGNSA. The CDR3 spells CASSPTGTGEDGYTF. CDR3 bases: TGTGCCAGCAGCCCGACCGGGACAGGGGAGGATGGCTACACCTTC.